Presented here are 30 T cell receptor beta chains from one specimen sequenced in a study of cytomegalovirus exposure and HLA in healthy donors. The PCR employed 60 Vbeta primers together with 13 Jbeta primers. Method: immunoSEQ multiplex PCR; TCRdb's copy keeps in-frame clones and lacks some. The listing contains 65,000 to 95,000 clones. The material sequenced was PBMCs. Receptors originate from a man under 40 in good health and CMV-seronegative.

The chain is built from TRBV19 and TRBJ2-1, with D possibly matching TRBD2 (6 bases). The germline V and J ends were trimmed by 6 bases and 0 bases, with 12 bases remaining between them. Germline loops: CDR1 LNHDA, CDR2 SQIVND (reference sequence). The CDR3 is made up of 15 amino acids. CDR3 sequence (DNA): TGTGCCAGTAGCGCGGGACTCAGCTCCTACAATGAGCAGTTCTTC. This gives the protein CASSAGLSSYNEQFF.

Points on this clone: One end of the junction does not line up with germline, which may come from a read error. The chain combines TRBV2 with TRBJ2-5; 9 bases map to TRBD2. Germline assignment: CDR1 SNHLY and CDR2 FYNNEI. The CDR3 runs to 13 residues. The CDR3 here is CASSEGGRAPENF. DNA of the CDR3: TGTGCCAGCAGTGAGGGCGGGAGGGCTCCTGAAAACTTC. The complete variable domain, with remaining parts taken from reference TRBV2 and TRBJ2-5, reads EPEVTQTPSHQVTQMGQEVILRCVPISNHLYFYWYRQILGQKVEFLVSFYNNEISEKSEIFDDQFSVERPDGSNFTLKIRSTKLEDSAMYFCASSEGGRAPENFGPGTRLLVL.

The J gene is TRBJ2-5, the V gene TRBV7-2, with 9 bases lining up with TRBD1. The germline gives CDR1 SGHTA, CDR2 FQGNSA. This CDR3 has 15 amino acids. J lost 5 bases, V lost 5 bases, and 9 bases had no gene match. CDR3 bases: TGTGCCAGCAGCCCCCGGACAGGGGATCGGGAGACCCAGTACTTC. This translates into CASSPRTGDRETQYF.

The chain couples TRBV5-1 to TRBJ2-3; 10 positions agree with TRBD1. Trimming cost V 2 bases and J 6 bases; bases outside gene matches: 3. This CDR3 region has 14 residues. Germline values: CDR1 SGHRS, CDR2 YFSETQ. CDR3 protein: CASSFGQGDDTQYF. CDR3 DNA: TGCGCCAGCAGCTTCGGACAGGGGGATGATACGCAGTATTTT.

V and J are TRBV2 and TRBJ2-3, with 8 positions matching TRBD2. The germline gives CDR1 SNHLY, CDR2 FYNNEI. The CDR3 loop spans 15 amino acids. V shed 8 bases, J shed 4 bases, and the junction held 11 bases outside the gene matches. The CDR3 sequence is CASARNRGGADTQYF. The CDR3 bases are TGTGCCAGCGCCCGCAATCGGGGGGGCGCAGATACGCAGTATTTT. Using reference TRBV2 and TRBJ2-3 for the parts outside the CDR3, the full variable domain is EPEVTQTPSHQVTQMGQEVILRCVPISNHLYFYWYRQILGQKVEFLVSFYNNEISEKSEIFDDQFSVERPDGSNFTLKIRSTKLEDSAMYFCASARNRGGADTQYFGPGTRLTVL.

This chain links TRBV5-1 with TRBJ1-2; a weak D match, TRBD1 (5 bases). The V gene lost 0 bases and the J gene lost 8 bases, with 11 bases spanning the gap. The CDR3 is made up of 13 amino acids. CDR1 SGHRS and CDR2 YFSETQ come from the germline V gene. In DNA form, the CDR3 reads TGCGCCAGCAGCTTGGAGGGGTGGGAAGGCTACACCTTC. Its protein is CASSLEGWEGYTF.

The chain joins TRBV7-9 to TRBJ1-1, with D perhaps TRBD1 (5 bases). Trimming left V 5 bases short and J 1 base short, with 11 bases between. Germline loops: CDR1 SEHNR, CDR2 FQNEAQ (reference sequence). The CDR3 loop spans 14 amino acids. For the CDR3, the DNA is TGTGCCAGCAGCCTACAGGTCCGGAACACTGAAGCTTTCTTT. Its protein is CASSLQVRNTEAFF. Filled out from reference TRBV7-9 and TRBJ1-1, the complete variable domain reads DTGVSQNPRHKITKRGQNVTFRCDPISEHNRLYWYRQTLGQGPEFLTYFQNEAQLEKSRLLSDRFSAERPKGSFSTLEIQRTEQGDSAMYLCASSLQVRNTEAFFGQGTRLTVV.

This chain uses TRBV14 with TRBJ2-1, with a weak D call TRBD2 (7 bases). Germline V gene sequence: CDR1 SGHDN, CDR2 FVKESK. The germline V and J ends were trimmed by 8 bases and 0 bases, with 14 bases remaining between them. CDR3 length: 15 amino acids. For the CDR3, the DNA is TGTGCCAGCTCAGAGGGGGGGAGCTCCTACAATGAGCAGTTCTTC. It translates to CASSEGGSSYNEQFF.

The chain has TRBV18 and TRBJ2-2; D possibly corresponds to TRBD1 (6 bases). In germline, CDR1 is KGHSH, CDR2 LQKENI. Trimming left V 4 bases short and J 4 bases short, with 16 bases between. The CDR3 has 16 amino acids. CDR3 DNA: TGTGCCAGCTCACAGAGGACAGCCCAGATCACCGGGGAGCTGTTTTTT. It yields the protein CASSQRTAQITGELFF. Full variable domain (remainder filled in from reference TRBV18 and TRBJ2-2): NAGVMQNPRHLVRRRGQEARLRCSPMKGHSHVYWYRQLPEEGLKFMVYLQKENIIDESGMPKERFSAEFPKEGPSILRIQQVVRGDSAAYFCASSQRTAQITGELFFGEGSRLTVL.

V usage is TRBV30 and J usage is TRBJ1-1; unclear D gene. Between the trimmed V and J ends, which lost 7 bases and 3 bases, there was a span of 18 bases. CDR1 and CDR2 from the germline V gene are GTSNPN and SVGIG (reference sequence). This CDR3 contains 14 residues. The CDR3 DNA reads as TGTGCCTTAAACCCCTCGGAGGAGGACACTGAAGCTTTCTTT. Residues: CALNPSEEDTEAFF.

The V call is TRBV6-5, the J call TRBJ1-4; 8 bases agree with TRBD1. V trimming: 2 bases; J trimming: 5 bases; junction bases outside the gene matches: 7. This CDR3 region has 16 residues. Germline lookup yields CDR1 MNHEY and CDR2 SVGAGI. In DNA, the CDR3 is TGTGCCAGCAGTTACCCACTACAGGGGGGGAATGAAAAACTGTTTTTT. The encoded protein is CASSYPLQGGNEKLFF.

The rearrangement uses TRBV29-1 and TRBJ2-1; 11 bases fit TRBD2. This CDR3 is 15 amino acids long. Germline CDR1 SQVTM, CDR2 ANQGSEA. With V trimmed by 0 bases and J by 5 bases, 3 bases remained unmatched. The CDR3 here is CSVEDTSGSDNEQFF. For the CDR3, the DNA is TGCAGCGTTGAAGATACTAGCGGGAGCGACAATGAGCAGTTCTTC.

V gene TRBV29-1 combines with J gene TRBJ2-2; D is uncertain. The CDR3 covers 13 residues. V was cut by 4 bases and J by 1 base, with 7 bases left in between. Germline V gene data show CDR1 as SQVTM and CDR2 as ANQGSEA. The CDR3 DNA reads as TGCAGCGTTGTTGTCGGGAACACCGGGGAGCTGTTTTTT. This sequence encodes CSVVVGNTGELFF.

The V and J genes are TRBV6-1 and TRBJ1-1, with D hard to call. V gave up 4 bases and J gave up 6 bases, with 12 bases separating them. CDR1 is MNHNS and CDR2 is SASEGT in the germline V gene. CDR3 size: 13 residues. The CDR3 sequence: CASSGILRAEAFF. In nucleotides, the CDR3 is TGTGCCAGCAGTGGGATCTTGCGGGCTGAAGCTTTCTTT.

The chain recombines TRBV9 with TRBJ1-2; no clear D. Trimming shortened V by 2 bases and J by 4 bases, and 9 bases separated the two germline ends. This CDR3 region has 13 residues. The germline CDR1 and CDR2 sequences are SGDLS and YYNGEE. CDR3 in DNA: TGTGCCAGCAGCGTGGCCCGTGGCTATGGCTACACCTTC. Translated, it gives CASSVARGYGYTF.

This chain joins TRBV6-1 and TRBJ1-2; 7 positions match TRBD1. The V gene end was trimmed by 3 bases and the J gene end by 7 bases; junction bases not matched to a gene: 5. The CDR3 length is 13 residues. Germline V lookup: CDR1 MNHNS, CDR2 SASEGT. Here the CDR3 reads CASSEIQGLGYTF. The CDR3 nucleotides read TGTGCCAGCAGTGAGATACAGGGGCTTGGCTACACCTTC.

The chain combines TRBV5-1 with TRBJ1-1, with D possibly being TRBD1 (6 bases). This CDR3 is 15 amino acids long. CDR1 SGHRS and CDR2 YFSETQ come from the germline V gene. Trimming stripped 3 bases from V and 0 bases from J, with 12 bases between. CDR3 region: CASSSGTSMNTEAFF. The CDR3 DNA is TGCGCCAGCAGCTCGGGGACATCCATGAACACTGAAGCTTTCTTT.

The rearrangement joins TRBV6-6 to TRBJ1-6; D uncertain. CDR3 length equals 15 residues. Germline V gives CDR1 MNHNY, CDR2 SVGAGI (reference sequence). The V gene lost 6 bases and the J gene lost 7 bases, with 16 bases spanning the gap. The CDR3 protein is CASSPPRVENSPLHF. In DNA, the CDR3 is TGTGCCAGCAGCCCCCCGAGGGTGGAAAATTCACCCCTCCACTTT.

J is TRBJ2-7 and V is TRBV7-9; D unclear. V gave up 1 base and J gave up 8 bases, with 6 bases separating them. This CDR3 comprises 11 residues. Germline CDR1 SEHNR, CDR2 FQNEAQ (reference sequence). CDR3 DNA sequence: TGTGCCAGCAGCTTAGACAGTCAGCAGTACTTC. Residues: CASSLDSQQYF. Filled out from reference TRBV7-9 and TRBJ2-7, the complete variable domain reads DTGVSQNPRHKITKRGQNVTFRCDPISEHNRLYWYRQTLGQGPEFLTYFQNEAQLEKSRLLSDRFSAERPKGSFSTLEIQRTEQGDSAMYLCASSLDSQQYFGPGTRLTVT.

J is TRBJ2-7 and V is TRBV6-5; 7 bases align to TRBD2. Trimming at V came to 6 bases and at J to 1 base, leaving 3 bases not matched to a gene. Looked up from germline, CDR1 is MNHEY and CDR2 is SVGAGI. The CDR3 is 13 amino acids. This chain's CDR3 is CASSRGRSYEQYF. CDR3 in DNA: TGTGCCAGCAGCCGCGGGAGATCCTACGAGCAGTACTTC.

V and J are TRBV10-1 and TRBJ1-3; tentatively, D is TRBD1 (5 bases). V was shortened by 7 bases and J by 0 bases, with 16 bases between the two germline ends. The germline gives CDR1 WNHNN, CDR2 SYGVQD (reference sequence). The CDR3 loop spans 16 amino acids. The DNA of the CDR3 is TGCGCCAGCATTTGGGGCTATTATAACTCTGGAAACACCATATATTTT. As protein: CASIWGYYNSGNTIYF.

The V and J genes are TRBV13 and TRBJ1-2; no clear D. The CDR3 sequence is 13 residues long. V was pared by 1 base and J by 4 bases, with 7 bases between. Germline CDR1 reads PRHDT; CDR2 reads FYEKMQ (reference sequence). The CDR3 loop is CASSLVGSYGYTF. CDR3 DNA sequence: TGTGCCAGCAGCTTAGTGGGGAGCTATGGCTACACCTTC.

The rearrangement joins TRBV19 to TRBJ1-3; no clear D gene. Per germline, CDR1 LNHDA and CDR2 SQIVND (reference sequence). This CDR3 contains 15 residues. Deletions cut 6 bases from V and 0 bases from J, with 12 bases between. Here the CDR3 reads CASRSVGDSGNTIYF. The CDR3 nucleotides read TGTGCCAGTAGATCGGTCGGAGACTCTGGAAACACCATATATTTT.

V and J are TRBV11-3 and TRBJ2-7; TRBD1 might be the D (6 bases). CDR1 and CDR2 (germline): SGHNT, YENEEA. The CDR3 has 14 residues. The V end was cut by 5 bases, the J end by 3 bases, with 14 bases between. CDR3 nucleotides: TGTGCCAGCAGCCCTAGGGACATTCTCTACGAGCAGTACTTC. Translation: CASSPRDILYEQYF.

The V gene is TRBV4-2, the J gene TRBJ2-4; TRBD1 matches at 10 bases. CDR1 is LGHNA and CDR2 is YNFKEQ in the germline V gene. V gave up 4 bases and J gave up 3 bases; unmatched junction bases: 9. This CDR3 has 17 amino acids. Written as DNA, the CDR3 is TGTGCCAGCAGCCGAGACAGGGGGCGCAAGGGCAAAAACATTCAGTACTTC. It yields the protein CASSRDRGRKGKNIQYF.

The chain recombines TRBV5-6 with TRBJ2-5; perhaps TRBD1 as D (6 bases). V gave up 5 bases and J gave up 10 bases, with 12 bases separating them. CDR1 SGHDT and CDR2 YYEEEE come from the germline V gene. This CDR3 contains 11 residues. The DNA for the CDR3 is TGTGCCAGCAGATTACAGGGAGACCAGTACTTC. The encoded protein is CASRLQGDQYF.

The chain employs TRBV7-9 and TRBJ1-4, with unresolved D. Trimming removed 4 bases from V and 8 bases from J, with 11 bases in between. Germline CDR1 SEHNR, CDR2 FQNEAQ (reference sequence). The CDR3 loop spans 13 amino acids. CDR3 coding DNA: TGTGCCAGCAGCTCCAACAGTGGCGAAAAACTGTTTTTT. This gives the protein CASSSNSGEKLFF.

The chain employs TRBV19 and TRBJ2-1; 7 nucleotides agree with TRBD2. In germline, CDR1 is LNHDA, CDR2 SQIVND (reference sequence). This CDR3 has 17 residues. V trimming: 1 base; J trimming: 0 bases; junction bases outside the gene matches: 6. The CDR3 sequence: CASSIVGGTASYNEQFF. The CDR3 bases are TGTGCCAGTAGTATAGTCGGGGGGACCGCCTCCTACAATGAGCAGTTCTTC.

This chain uses TRBV9 with TRBJ1-1; D remains ambiguous. The V gene's germline CDR1 is SGDLS and CDR2 YYNGEE. CDR3 size: 16 residues. V was trimmed by 0 bases and J by 3 bases, leaving 15 bases between them. CDR3 in DNA: TGTGCCAGCAGCGTAGGAGGCACACTCTTGGACACTGAAGCTTTCTTT. It yields the protein CASSVGGTLLDTEAFF.

The chain carries TRBV7-3 and TRBJ2-1; 8 bases are a match to TRBD2. The V gene's germline CDR1 is SGHTA and CDR2 FQGTGA. V was pared by 4 bases and J by 9 bases, with 8 bases of the junction left unmatched. The CDR3 extends over 14 amino acids. Here the CDR3 DNA reads TGTGCCAGCAGCTCCGGTAGCGGGACGGGTGAGCAGTTCTTC. Amino acid sequence: CASSSGSGTGEQFF.